This TCR beta chain was observed in a study of prognosis after radiotherapy for stage I lung cancer (dated by TCRdb to about 2021). Study-level background: Over 15 stage I NSCLC patients were enrolled in Nanjing, China, between 2018 and January 2019. The cohort comprised more than ten men and 5 or 6 women with a median age of 74.5 years, ranging from roughly 53 to 85 years. This study profiled peripheral blood TCR beta repertoires from stage I NSCLC patients before and after stereotactic body radiotherapy and linked the repertoires to distant failure. All patients were regarded as medically inoperable, because of comorbidities in about a dozen patients and refusal of surgery in about seven patients. For each of the approximately 19 patients, one blood sample was taken before SBRT and one after, so the study sequenced about 38 samples in total. After SBRT, distant metastases developed in about 20% of the 19 patients at a median of 7 months, while the remaining 15 patients had no significant progression. SBRT was given in 3 to 5 fractions with a biologically effective dose of at least 100 Gy, using image-guided IMRT or VMAT. Squamous cell carcinoma histology was identified in seven patients, and adenocarcinoma histology was identified in more than ten patients. Oligometastatic NSCLC after surgical resection of the primary tumor was present in roughly five patients, while newly diagnosed primary stage I lung tumors were present in about 15. In every patient, SBRT was given without any concurrent therapy.

Findings and caveats that apply to the study as a whole: None of the reported P values were adjusted for multiple comparisons. The study was limited by the small cohort and short follow-up, and independent validation of the study findings is required. After SBRT, the number of unique TCR clones decreased (median around 10,000 before versus some 7,000 after; Wilcoxon paired P=0.011). Post-SBRT Shannon entropy and its change from baseline were lower in patients who developed distant metastases; baseline Shannon entropy was not associated with metastases. Differences by metastasis status were reportedly seen in TRBV and TRBJ usage frequencies, involving two V genes at baseline and, after SBRT, nine V genes and two J genes. Tumor specificity of expanded TCR clones was not determined.

In its sample, this clonotype was seen many times. Its antigen is still unknown. Within one base of it there is no much larger clone, and no base qualities were kept. No patient had a history of other malignancies or prior chemotherapy or radiotherapy, and all had node-negative disease on CT and PET/CT. At each of two time points, around 6.1 milliliters of peripheral venous blood were collected into EDTA tubes. PBMCs were isolated by Ficoll-Paque Plus density-gradient centrifugation. Right after collection, samples were kept at -80 degrees C until analysis. The germline V gene supplies CDR1 SGDLS and CDR2 YYNGEE. For this chain, trimming is 3 bases at the V end and 0 bases at the J end, and the number of junction bases without a gene match is 3. The CDR3 contains 15 residues, cysteine and phenylalanine counted. The sequence is cut down to CDR3 DNA, 45 bases in frame from base 1. Two rounds of multiplex PCR were performed to amplify the TCR beta CDR3 region from genomic DNA. In the first round of PCR, primers specific to each TRBV and TRBJ gene were used, and the primer sequences are filed in Chinese patent CN105087789A. Universal primers were used in the second PCR round. The Roche High Pure PCR Template Preparation Kit was used to extract genomic DNA from frozen PBMCs. An Illumina HiSeq 3000 was used to sequence the libraries paired-end with 151 bp reads. Processing in the source paper ran as follows. CutAdapt was used to discard raw reads that did not contain the multiplex PCR primer sequences. Using PEAR, the high-quality paired reads were merged into contigs. MiXCR assigned TRB V, D and J gene segments to each contig by aligning to reference sequences. CDR3 sequences were clustered by base quality and sequence similarity to remove sequencing errors. Shannon entropy normalized by the natural log of productive TCR sequence number was used as the measure of diversity. One minus Shannon entropy divided by the natural log of the number of unique clonotypes was used as the definition of clonality. Progression-free survival cut-offs for repertoire metrics were chosen using the Youden index of ROC curves, with analyses run in R 3.5.3. In TCRdb, the public reads were trimmed at Q25 with fastp and aligned with MiXCR, with productive beta chains retained. When rows share a CDR3 protein, they turn into one entry using the most common DNA and genes. TCRdb's processing, not the study's, gives the V and J calls here. The table for this sample lists 20,000 to 30,000 distinct CDR3 sequences; about 40% of them were counted only once. The leading ten clones occupy about 22% of the sample.

The input for sequencing was PBMCs, taken before or after stereotactic body radiation therapy (not recorded which). The sequence was obtained from a donor over 45 with non-small cell lung cancer. This receptor chain uses TRBV9 and TRBJ2-1, with 7 bases aligning to TRBD1. The CDR3 loop reads CASSETGSSYNEQFF. The DNA reads TGTGCCAGCAGCGAGACAGGGAGCTCCTACAATGAGCAGTTCTTC.